These T cell receptor beta chains were read from a single sample in a study of response to subunit inactivated influenza vaccine. MiXCR was run by TCRdb on the RT-PCR reads, yielding one entry per CDR3 protein. The sample carries around 600,000 distinct CDR3 sequences, over 9% recorded once. These data were also reused for a study on T cells expressing NK-cell markers.

The sample was PBMCs from blood, taken on the day of vaccination. Receptor source: a man between 50 and 59 years old who received an inactivated influenza vaccine. The CDR3 runs from the conserved cysteine through the conserved F or W. Each record gives: D gene, clone size, V gene, J gene, CDR3 DNA, CDR3 protein. A D gene is named only where the DNA matches it firmly. Where a row states a size, it is once, few, many or the class of an expanded clone; other rows omit it.

-	few	TRBV20-1	TRBJ1-1	TGCAGTGCTAGTTTCACCCTGAACACTGAAGCTTTCTTT	CSASFTLNTEAFF
TRBD1	few	TRBV7-8	TRBJ2-3	TGTGCCAGCAGCTCGGAATGGACAGGAGATACGCAGTATTTT	CASSSEWTGDTQYF
TRBD2	few	TRBV5-1	TRBJ2-4	TGCGCCAGCAGCCTACTAGCGGAGAGGACCAGTGGCATTCAGTACTTC	CASSLLAERTSGIQYF
TRBD2	many	TRBV24-1	TRBJ2-1	TGTGCCACCAGTGATCCCAGGACTAGCGGGAATGAGCAGTTCTTC	CATSDPRTSGNEQFF
-	few	TRBV12-3/TRBV12-4	TRBJ2-7	TGTGCCAGCAGTGGCCGGACGCCCTACGAGCAGTACTTC	CASSGRTPYEQYF
-	many	TRBV7-2	TRBJ2-2	TGTGCCAGCAGTTTAGTAAGCGGGGAGCTGTTTTTT	CASSLVSGELFF
-	-	TRBV28	TRBJ2-7	TGTGCCAGCAGTCGACTAGAGGACGAGCAGTACTTC	CASSRLEDEQYF
TRBD1	many	TRBV7-2	TRBJ2-1	TGTGCCAGCAGCCTGGACAGGGGTGTCTACAATGAGCAGTTCTTC	CASSLDRGVYNEQFF
-	-	TRBV3-1	TRBJ2-4	TGTGCCAGCAGCATTGGTAGATCGAACATTCAGTACTTC	CASSIGRSNIQYF
-	many	TRBV4-1	TRBJ1-4	TGCGCCAGCAGCCGGGGTAATGAAAAACTGTTTTTT	CASSRGNEKLFF
-	many	TRBV24-1	TRBJ2-2	TGTGCCACCAGTGATTTAAGGGAAGACGGGGAGCTGTTTTTT	CATSDLREDGELFF
TRBD1	few	TRBV5-1	TRBJ2-5	TGCGCCAGCAGCTTGGGTCAGCGACAGGGGATCGGAGAGACCCAGTACTTC	CASSLGQRQGIGETQYF
TRBD1	few	TRBV27	TRBJ1-5	TGTGCCAGCAGTTTAGAGGGGGCGGGTCAGCCCCAGCATTTT	CASSLEGAGQPQHF
-	-	TRBV4-3	TRBJ2-6	TGCGCCAGCAGCCCGCAGACAGATACTGGTGCCAACGTCCTGACTTTC	CASSPQTDTGANVLTF
TRBD2	few	TRBV20-1	TRBJ2-1	TGCAGTGCCCGACTAGCGGGACGAAGATACGGGGAGCAGTTCTTC	CSARLAGRRYGEQFF
-	few	TRBV20-1	TRBJ1-6	TGCAGTGCTTCAAATTGGGCTGGGCGGGTTAATTCACCCCTCCACTTT	CSASNWAGRVNSPLHF
-	few	TRBV7-8	TRBJ1-1	TGTGCCAGCACCGGGACATTGATCAACACTGAAGCTTTCTTT	CASTGTLINTEAFF
-	-	TRBV29-1	TRBJ1-2	TGCAGCGTCCAACATATTAACTATGGCTACACCTTC	CSVQHINYGYTF
-	-	TRBV3-1	TRBJ2-3	TGTGCCAGCAGCCAAGAGGTCAGGGCCCCGAAGGATTTT	CASSQEVRAPKDF
-	few	TRBV6-5	TRBJ2-4	TGTGCCAGCAGTTCTTCCCTTAGCCCCGGTGGGAAAAACATTCAGTACTTC	CASSSSLSPGGKNIQYF
TRBD2	few	TRBV7-9	TRBJ2-3	TGTGCCAGCAGCTTAGCCGGTAGCGGGAGTCGGGTTACGCAGTATTTT	CASSLAGSGSRVTQYF
TRBD1	few	TRBV11-2	TRBJ2-5	TGTGCCAGCAGCTCGGGACAGGGGGGAGCTTTGGGGGAGACCCAGTACTTC	CASSSGQGGALGETQYF
-	-	TRBV7-9	TRBJ1-2	TGTGCCAGCAGCTTAAATGTAGAGGGCACGAACTATGGCTACACCTTC	CASSLNVEGTNYGYTF
-	-	TRBV28	TRBJ2-5	TGTGCCAGCAGTCCTGCAGGGCCCAAAGAGACCCAGTACTTC	CASSPAGPKETQYF
TRBD1	few	TRBV18	TRBJ2-1	TGTGCCAGCTCACCACCGACAGGGGGTTGGCATGAGCAGTTCTTC	CASSPPTGGWHEQFF
TRBD1	-	TRBV6-1	TRBJ2-7	TGTGCCAGCAGTCGTCTGGGACAGGGGGCAGGGGAGCAGTACTTC	CASSRLGQGAGEQYF
-	-	TRBV15	TRBJ2-4	TGTGCCACCAGCAGAGATGTGACTAGTGGTGTCATTCAGTACTTC	CATSRDVTSGVIQYF
-	few	TRBV27	TRBJ2-5	TGTGCCAGCAGTCACGGGGTGGGGGAGACCCAGTACTTC	CASSHGVGETQYF
TRBD2	-	TRBV7-2	TRBJ2-3	TGTGCCAGCAGCTTCGGCCCGACTAGCGAGTACACAGATACGCAGTATTTT	CASSFGPTSEYTDTQYF